These 8 T cell receptor beta chains came from one sample sequenced in a study of memory CD4+ T cells and cytomegalovirus serostatus. The method was immunoSEQ multiplex PCR; TCRdb's version includes in-frame clones alone and lacks a portion of them. The table lists under 50,000 clones, about three quarters of them singletons. The sort gate was single viable CD3+CD4+CD8-CD45RO+ cells for memory CD4+ T cells. Sequences were obtained from memory CD4+ T cells from blood. These receptors all come from an adult in good health and CMV-seronegative.

The V and J genes are TRBV11-2 and TRBJ1-2; TRBD1 aligns across 7 bases. Germline V gene lookup returns CDR1 SGHAT and CDR2 FQNNGV. This CDR3 contains 15 residues. With V trimmed by 1 base and J by 4 bases, 6 bases remained unmatched. Here the CDR3 reads CASSLVKGAGYGYTF. CDR3 in DNA: TGTGCCAGCAGCTTAGTCAAGGGGGCGGGCTATGGCTACACCTTC.

The chain uses TRBV6-6 and TRBJ2-3, with TRBD2 matching over 9 bases. The germline gives CDR1 MNHNY, CDR2 SVGAGI (reference sequence). Trimming took 6 bases from V and 1 from J; bases not matched to a gene: 2. This CDR3 comprises 14 residues. CDR3 nucleotides: TGTGCCAGCAGGGCTAGCGGGGGCACAGATACGCAGTATTTT. Translating it yields CASRASGGTDTQYF.

The rearrangement joins TRBV5-1 to TRBJ2-7; D might be TRBD1 (6 bases). Per germline, CDR1 SGHRS and CDR2 YFSETQ. The CDR3 length is 14 residues. V lost 0 bases to trimming and J lost 3 bases, with 10 bases between them. The CDR3 loop is CASSLVTGFYEQYF. CDR3 nucleotide sequence: TGCGCCAGCAGCTTGGTAACAGGGTTCTACGAGCAGTACTTC.

The chain couples TRBV21-1 to TRBJ2-1; the D segment call TRBD1 is taken from the table without a DNA check. TRBV21-1 is termed a pseudogene. The CDR3 consists of 15 residues. CDR3: CASSARDRNYNEQFF. In DNA, the CDR3 is TGTGCCAGCAGCGCCCGGGACAGGAATTACAATGAGCAGTTCTTC.

This sequence joins TRBV18 and TRBJ2-1, with D maybe TRBD2 (6 bases). The CDR3 runs 15 residues. V shed 5 bases and J shed 0 bases, with 11 bases lying between them. Germline assignment: CDR1 KGHSH and CDR2 LQKENI. CDR3 bases: TGTGCCAGCTCAACCCGCGGGGTCTCCTACAATGAGCAGTTCTTC. It codes for CASSTRGVSYNEQFF.

In regard to this clone: Other DNA sequences in the sample encode the same CDR3. The genes are TRBV7-2 and TRBJ1-1; no definite D call. Per the germline V gene, CDR1 is SGHTA and CDR2 is FQGNSA. This CDR3 spans 13 amino acids. V gave up 5 bases and J gave up 0 bases, with 7 bases separating them. CDR3 sequence (DNA): TGTGCCAGCAGCCTCGAGTTGAACACTGAAGCTTTCTTT. As protein: CASSLELNTEAFF.

The chain is built from TRBV19 and TRBJ1-4, with a weak D call TRBD1 (6 bases). Germline V gives CDR1 LNHDA, CDR2 SQIVND (reference sequence). Deletions cut 7 bases from V and 5 bases from J, with 20 bases between. This CDR3 comprises 16 residues. The CDR3, as DNA: TGTGCCAGTACCCTCAAACCGGGACAATGGAATGAAAAACTGTTTTTT. It encodes CASTLKPGQWNEKLFF.

The gene calls are TRBV10-3 and TRBJ2-3; 9 nucleotides match TRBD2. Germline CDR1 ENHRY, CDR2 SYGVKD. The CDR3 runs to 16 residues. V was clipped by 4 bases and J by 3 bases; unmatched bases: 8. The CDR3 region is CAISGLSGGLTDTQYF. The CDR3 DNA reads TGTGCCATCAGTGGTTTAAGCGGGGGGCTGACAGATACGCAGTATTTT.